This T cell receptor beta chain was retrieved from a study of blood T cell repertoires in COVID-19. Repertoires were generated with immunoSEQ multiplex PCR, while TCRdb's copy carries only in-frame clones and drops some. The profile shows roughly 150,000 clones, around nine tenths of them singletons. The germline gives CDR1 SGHTS, CDR2 YDEGEE. The CDR3 runs 15 residues. V dropped 3 bases and J dropped 1; count of bases not matched to a gene: 2. Input material: peripheral blood. The J gene is TRBJ2-3, the V gene TRBV5-8; 10 bases line up with TRBD1. This TCR came from a human donor in a cohort sampled during active COVID-19. The CDR3 spells CASSSGTGGTDTQYF. The CDR3 coding sequence is TGTGCCAGCAGCTCCGGGACAGGGGGCACAGATACGCAGTATTTT.